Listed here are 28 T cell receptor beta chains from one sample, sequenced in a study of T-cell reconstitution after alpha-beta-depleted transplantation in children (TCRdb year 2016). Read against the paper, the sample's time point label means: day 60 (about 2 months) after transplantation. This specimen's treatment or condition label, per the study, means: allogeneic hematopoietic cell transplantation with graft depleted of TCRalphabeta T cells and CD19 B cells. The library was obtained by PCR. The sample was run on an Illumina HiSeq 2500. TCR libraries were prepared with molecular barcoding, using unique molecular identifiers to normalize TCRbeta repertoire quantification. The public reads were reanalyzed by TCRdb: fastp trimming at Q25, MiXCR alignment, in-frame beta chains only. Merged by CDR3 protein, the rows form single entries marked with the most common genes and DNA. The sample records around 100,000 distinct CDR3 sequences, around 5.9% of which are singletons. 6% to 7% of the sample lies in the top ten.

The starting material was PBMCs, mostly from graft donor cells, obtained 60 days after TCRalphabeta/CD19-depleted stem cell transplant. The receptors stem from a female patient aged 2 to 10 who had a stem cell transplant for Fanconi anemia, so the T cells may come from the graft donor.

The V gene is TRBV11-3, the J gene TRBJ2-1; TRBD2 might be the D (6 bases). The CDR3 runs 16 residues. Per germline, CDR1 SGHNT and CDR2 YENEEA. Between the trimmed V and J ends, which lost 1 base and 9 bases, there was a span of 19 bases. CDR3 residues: CASSLVGPTSYSEQFF. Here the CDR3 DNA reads TGTGCCAGCAGCTTAGTGGGACCAACTAGCTACTCTGAGCAGTTCTTC.

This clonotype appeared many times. Written as DNA, the CDR3 is TGTGCCAGCAGCTTGTGGAGGGGATCCTACAATGAGCAGTTCTTC. It specifies CASSLWRGSYNEQFF. The chain uses TRBV5-6 and TRBJ2-1; possible D gene TRBD2, 6 bases. V was cut by 1 base and J by 1 base, with 9 bases left in between. Germline V lookup: CDR1 SGHDT, CDR2 YYEEEE. CDR3 length: 15 amino acids.

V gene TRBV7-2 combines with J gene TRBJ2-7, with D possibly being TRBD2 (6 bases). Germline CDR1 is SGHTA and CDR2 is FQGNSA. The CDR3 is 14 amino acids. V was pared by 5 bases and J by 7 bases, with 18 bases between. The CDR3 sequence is CASSDRGLVAEQYF. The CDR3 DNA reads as TGTGCCAGCAGCGACCGGGGACTCGTCGCGGAGCAGTACTTC.

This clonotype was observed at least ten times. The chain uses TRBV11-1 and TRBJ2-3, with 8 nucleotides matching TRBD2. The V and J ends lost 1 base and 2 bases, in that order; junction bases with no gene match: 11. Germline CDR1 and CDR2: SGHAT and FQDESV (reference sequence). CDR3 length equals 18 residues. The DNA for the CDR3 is TGTGCCAGCAGCTTAGGAGCGGGAGTTCGAAAGGTCACAGATACGCAGTATTTT. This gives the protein CASSLGAGVRKVTDTQYF. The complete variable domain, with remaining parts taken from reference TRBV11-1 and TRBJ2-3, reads EAEVAQSPRYKITEKSQAVAFWCDPISGHATLYWYRQILGQGPELLVQFQDESVVDDSQLPKDRFSAERLKGVDSTLKIQPAELGDSAMYLCASSLGAGVRKVTDTQYFGPGTRLTVL.

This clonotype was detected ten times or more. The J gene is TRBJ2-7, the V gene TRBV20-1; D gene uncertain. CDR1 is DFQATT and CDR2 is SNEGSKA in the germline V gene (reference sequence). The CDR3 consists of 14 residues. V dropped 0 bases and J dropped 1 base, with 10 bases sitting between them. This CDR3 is CSARDFQSSYEQYF. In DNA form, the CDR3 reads TGCAGTGCTAGAGATTTCCAGTCTTCCTACGAGCAGTACTTC.

The CDR3 region is CASSQSPRGMFPNEQFF. CDR3 nucleotides: TGTGCCAGCAGCCAATCCCCTCGGGGTATGTTTCCTAATGAGCAGTTCTTC. The chain employs TRBV14 and TRBJ2-1; perhaps TRBD2 as D (5 bases). CDR3 size: 17 residues. Per germline, CDR1 SGHDN and CDR2 FVKESK. Between the trimmed V and J ends, which lost 2 bases and 7 bases, there was a span of 21 bases.

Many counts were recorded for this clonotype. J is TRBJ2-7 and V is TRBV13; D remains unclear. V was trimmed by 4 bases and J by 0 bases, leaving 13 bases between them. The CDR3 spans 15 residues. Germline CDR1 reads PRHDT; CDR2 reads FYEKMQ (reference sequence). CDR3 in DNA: TGTGCCAGCAGCTCGCCGCGATTATCCTCCTACGAGCAGTACTTC. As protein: CASSSPRLSSYEQYF. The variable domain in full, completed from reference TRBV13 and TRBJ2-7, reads AAGVIQSPRHLIKEKRETATLKCYPIPRHDTVYWYQQGPGQDPQFLISFYEKMQSDKGSIPDRFSAQQFSDYHSELNMSSLELGDSALYFCASSSPRLSSYEQYFGPGTRLTVT.

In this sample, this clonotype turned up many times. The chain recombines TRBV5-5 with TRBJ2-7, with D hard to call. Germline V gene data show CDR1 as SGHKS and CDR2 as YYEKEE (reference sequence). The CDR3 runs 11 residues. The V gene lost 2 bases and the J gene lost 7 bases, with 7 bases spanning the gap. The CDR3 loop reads CASSFAREQYF. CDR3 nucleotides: TGTGCCAGCAGCTTTGCCAGAGAGCAGTACTTC.

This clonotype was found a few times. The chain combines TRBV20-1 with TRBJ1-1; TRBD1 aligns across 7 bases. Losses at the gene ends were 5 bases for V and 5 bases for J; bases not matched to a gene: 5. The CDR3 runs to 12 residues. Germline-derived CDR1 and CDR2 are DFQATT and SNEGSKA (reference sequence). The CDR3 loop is CSAEHRGTEAFF. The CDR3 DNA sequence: TGCAGTGCTGAACACAGGGGTACTGAAGCTTTCTTT.

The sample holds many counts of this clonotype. Here the CDR3 reads CSAALGDPLYYNEQFF. CDR3 sequence (DNA): TGCAGTGCCGCCCTCGGGGACCCCTTATACTACAATGAGCAGTTCTTC. The chain employs TRBV20-1 and TRBJ2-1, with D perhaps assigned TRBD1 or TRBD2 (5 bases each). The V gene's germline CDR1 is DFQATT and CDR2 SNEGSKA (reference sequence). CDR3 length: 16 residues. Trimming pared 6 bases from V and 3 bases from J, leaving 21 bases between.

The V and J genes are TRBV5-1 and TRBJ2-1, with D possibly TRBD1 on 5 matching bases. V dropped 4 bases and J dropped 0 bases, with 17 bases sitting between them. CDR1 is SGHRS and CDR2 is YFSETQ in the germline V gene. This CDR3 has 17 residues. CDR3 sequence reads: CASSPLWGLSSYNEQFF. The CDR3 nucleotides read TGCGCCAGCAGCCCGTTGTGGGGCTTAAGCTCCTACAATGAGCAGTTCTTC.

CDR3 in DNA: TGCAGTGCAGTCCCCAGGAAACGGGGACTAGCGGGAGACGACTACGAGCAGTACTTC. Encoded protein: CSAVPRKRGLAGDDYEQYF. The chain has TRBV20-1 and TRBJ2-7; TRBD2 aligns across 14 bases. Unmatched junction bases numbered 19, after V lost 6 bases and J lost 3 bases. The germline CDR1 and CDR2 sequences are DFQATT and SNEGSKA (reference sequence). The CDR3 sequence is 19 residues long.

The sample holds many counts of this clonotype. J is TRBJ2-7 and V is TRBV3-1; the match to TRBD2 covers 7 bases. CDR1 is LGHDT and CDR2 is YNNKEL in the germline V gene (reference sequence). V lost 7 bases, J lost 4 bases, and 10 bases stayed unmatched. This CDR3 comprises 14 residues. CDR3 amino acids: CASTRGRGPYEQYF. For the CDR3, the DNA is TGTGCCAGCACCCGGGGGAGGGGCCCATACGAGCAGTACTTC.

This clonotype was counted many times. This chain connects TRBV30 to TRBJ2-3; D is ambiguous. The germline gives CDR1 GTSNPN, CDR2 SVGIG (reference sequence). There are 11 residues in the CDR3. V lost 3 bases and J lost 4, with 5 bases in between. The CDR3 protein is CAWSTSDTQYF. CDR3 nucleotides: TGTGCCTGGAGCACCTCAGATACGCAGTATTTT.

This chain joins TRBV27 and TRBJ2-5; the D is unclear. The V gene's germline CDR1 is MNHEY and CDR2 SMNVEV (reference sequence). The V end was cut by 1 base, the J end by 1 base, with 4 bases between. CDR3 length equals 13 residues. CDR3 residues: CASSLWAQETQYF. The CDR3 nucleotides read TGTGCCAGCAGTTTATGGGCCCAAGAGACCCAGTACTTC.

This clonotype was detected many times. CDR3 in DNA: TGCAGCGCCTCGGGAGGCCTCTCCTACAATGAGCAGTTCTTC. Translated, it gives CSASGGLSYNEQFF. The chain carries TRBV29-1 and TRBJ2-1; 7 nucleotides line up with TRBD2. V shed 7 bases and J 0 bases; nucleotides not matched to a gene: 6. Germline CDR1 and CDR2: SQVTM and ANQGSEA. The CDR3 sequence is 14 residues long.

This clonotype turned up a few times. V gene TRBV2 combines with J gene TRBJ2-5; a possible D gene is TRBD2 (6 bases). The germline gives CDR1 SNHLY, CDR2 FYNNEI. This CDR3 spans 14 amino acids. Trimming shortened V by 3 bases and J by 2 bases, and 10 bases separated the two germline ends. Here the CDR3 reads CASSERGFQETQYF. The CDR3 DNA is TGTGCCAGCAGTGAGCGGGGATTTCAAGAGACCCAGTACTTC.

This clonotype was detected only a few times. CDR3 loop: CASTPEAGTSAEQYF. The CDR3 nucleotides read TGTGCCAGCACCCCCGAGGCGGGGACTTCGGCCGAGCAGTACTTC. The chain is built from TRBV11-2 and TRBJ2-7, with a weak D call TRBD2 (6 bases). This CDR3 contains 15 residues. V lost 7 bases and J 6 bases, leaving 22 bases between the germline ends. Germline CDR1 SGHAT, CDR2 FQNNGV.

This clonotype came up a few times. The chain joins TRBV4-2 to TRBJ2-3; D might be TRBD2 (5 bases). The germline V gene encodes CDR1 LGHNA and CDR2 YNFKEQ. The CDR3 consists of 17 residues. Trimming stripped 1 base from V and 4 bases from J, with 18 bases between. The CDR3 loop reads CASSQGLALMVPDTQYF. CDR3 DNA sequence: TGTGCCAGCAGCCAAGGCCTAGCCCTAATGGTACCAGATACGCAGTATTTT.

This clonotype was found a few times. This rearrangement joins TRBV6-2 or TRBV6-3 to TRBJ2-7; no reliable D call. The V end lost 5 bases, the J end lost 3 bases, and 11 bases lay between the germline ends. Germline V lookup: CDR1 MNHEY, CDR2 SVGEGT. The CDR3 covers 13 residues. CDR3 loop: CASSNLGFYEQYF. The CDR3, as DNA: TGTGCCAGCAGTAACCTAGGGTTCTACGAGCAGTACTTC.

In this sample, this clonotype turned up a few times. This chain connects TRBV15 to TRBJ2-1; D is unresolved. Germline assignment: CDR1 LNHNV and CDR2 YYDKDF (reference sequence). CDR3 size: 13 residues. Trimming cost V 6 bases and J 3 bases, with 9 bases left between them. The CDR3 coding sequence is TGTGCCACCAGGTACCAGCTCTACAATGAGCAGTTCTTC. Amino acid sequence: CATRYQLYNEQFF.

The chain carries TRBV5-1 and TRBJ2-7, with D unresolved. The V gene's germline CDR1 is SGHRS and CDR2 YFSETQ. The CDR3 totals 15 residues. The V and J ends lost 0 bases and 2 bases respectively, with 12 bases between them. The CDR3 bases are TGCGCCAGCAGCTTGGACTGGAGTGCCCCCTACGAGCAGTACGTC. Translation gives CASSLDWSAPYEQYV.

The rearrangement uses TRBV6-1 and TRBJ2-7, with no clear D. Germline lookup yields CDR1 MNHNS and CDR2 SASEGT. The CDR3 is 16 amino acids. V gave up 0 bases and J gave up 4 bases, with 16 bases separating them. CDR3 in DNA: TGTGCCAGCAGTGAAGCACCCGACATATCTTTGTACGAGCAGTACTTC. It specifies CASSEAPDISLYEQYF.

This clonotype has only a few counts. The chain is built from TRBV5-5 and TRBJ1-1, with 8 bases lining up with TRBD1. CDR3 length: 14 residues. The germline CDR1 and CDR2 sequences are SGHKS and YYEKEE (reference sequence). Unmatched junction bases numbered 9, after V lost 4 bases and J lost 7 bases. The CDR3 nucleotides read TGTGCCAGCAGCCCGGTCAGGGGGCATGGTGAAGCTTTCTTT. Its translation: CASSPVRGHGEAFF.

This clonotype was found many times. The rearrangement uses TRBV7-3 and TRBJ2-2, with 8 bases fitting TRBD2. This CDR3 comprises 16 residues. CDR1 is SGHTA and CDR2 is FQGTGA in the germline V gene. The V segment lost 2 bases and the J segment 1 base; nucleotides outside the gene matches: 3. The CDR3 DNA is TGTGCCAGCAGCTTAGGCGGGGGGATGAACACCGGGGAGCTGTTTTTT. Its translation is CASSLGGGMNTGELFF.

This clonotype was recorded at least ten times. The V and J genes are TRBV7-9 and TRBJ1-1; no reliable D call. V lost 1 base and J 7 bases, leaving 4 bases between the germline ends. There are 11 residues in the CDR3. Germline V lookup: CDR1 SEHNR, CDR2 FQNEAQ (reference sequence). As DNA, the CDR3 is TGTGCCAGCAGCTTAGGGGATGAAGCTTTCTTT. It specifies CASSLGDEAFF.

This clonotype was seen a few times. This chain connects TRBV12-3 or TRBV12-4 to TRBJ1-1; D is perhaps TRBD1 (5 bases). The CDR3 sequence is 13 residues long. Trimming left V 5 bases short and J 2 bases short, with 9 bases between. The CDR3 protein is CASSGTDNTEAFF. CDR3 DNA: TGTGCCAGCAGTGGGACGGATAACACTGAAGCTTTCTTT.

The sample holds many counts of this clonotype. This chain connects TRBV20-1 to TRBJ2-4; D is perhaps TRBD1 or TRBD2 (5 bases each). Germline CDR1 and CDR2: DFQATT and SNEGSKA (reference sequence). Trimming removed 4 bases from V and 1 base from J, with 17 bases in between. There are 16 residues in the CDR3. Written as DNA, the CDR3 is TGCAGTGCTAAAAGAAACGTAGGGGAGGCCAAAAACATTCAGTACTTC. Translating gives CSAKRNVGEAKNIQYF.